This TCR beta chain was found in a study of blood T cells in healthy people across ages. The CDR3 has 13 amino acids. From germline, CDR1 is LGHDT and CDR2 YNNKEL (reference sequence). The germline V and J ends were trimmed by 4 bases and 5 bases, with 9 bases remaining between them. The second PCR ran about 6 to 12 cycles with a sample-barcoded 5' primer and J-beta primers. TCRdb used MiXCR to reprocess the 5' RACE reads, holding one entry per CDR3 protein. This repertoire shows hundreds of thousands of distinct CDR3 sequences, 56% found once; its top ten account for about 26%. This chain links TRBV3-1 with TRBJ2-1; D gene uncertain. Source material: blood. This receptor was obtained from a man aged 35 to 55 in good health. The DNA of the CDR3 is TGTGCCAGCAGCCCCCGACGGAACAATGAGCAGTTCTTC. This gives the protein CASSPRRNNEQFF.